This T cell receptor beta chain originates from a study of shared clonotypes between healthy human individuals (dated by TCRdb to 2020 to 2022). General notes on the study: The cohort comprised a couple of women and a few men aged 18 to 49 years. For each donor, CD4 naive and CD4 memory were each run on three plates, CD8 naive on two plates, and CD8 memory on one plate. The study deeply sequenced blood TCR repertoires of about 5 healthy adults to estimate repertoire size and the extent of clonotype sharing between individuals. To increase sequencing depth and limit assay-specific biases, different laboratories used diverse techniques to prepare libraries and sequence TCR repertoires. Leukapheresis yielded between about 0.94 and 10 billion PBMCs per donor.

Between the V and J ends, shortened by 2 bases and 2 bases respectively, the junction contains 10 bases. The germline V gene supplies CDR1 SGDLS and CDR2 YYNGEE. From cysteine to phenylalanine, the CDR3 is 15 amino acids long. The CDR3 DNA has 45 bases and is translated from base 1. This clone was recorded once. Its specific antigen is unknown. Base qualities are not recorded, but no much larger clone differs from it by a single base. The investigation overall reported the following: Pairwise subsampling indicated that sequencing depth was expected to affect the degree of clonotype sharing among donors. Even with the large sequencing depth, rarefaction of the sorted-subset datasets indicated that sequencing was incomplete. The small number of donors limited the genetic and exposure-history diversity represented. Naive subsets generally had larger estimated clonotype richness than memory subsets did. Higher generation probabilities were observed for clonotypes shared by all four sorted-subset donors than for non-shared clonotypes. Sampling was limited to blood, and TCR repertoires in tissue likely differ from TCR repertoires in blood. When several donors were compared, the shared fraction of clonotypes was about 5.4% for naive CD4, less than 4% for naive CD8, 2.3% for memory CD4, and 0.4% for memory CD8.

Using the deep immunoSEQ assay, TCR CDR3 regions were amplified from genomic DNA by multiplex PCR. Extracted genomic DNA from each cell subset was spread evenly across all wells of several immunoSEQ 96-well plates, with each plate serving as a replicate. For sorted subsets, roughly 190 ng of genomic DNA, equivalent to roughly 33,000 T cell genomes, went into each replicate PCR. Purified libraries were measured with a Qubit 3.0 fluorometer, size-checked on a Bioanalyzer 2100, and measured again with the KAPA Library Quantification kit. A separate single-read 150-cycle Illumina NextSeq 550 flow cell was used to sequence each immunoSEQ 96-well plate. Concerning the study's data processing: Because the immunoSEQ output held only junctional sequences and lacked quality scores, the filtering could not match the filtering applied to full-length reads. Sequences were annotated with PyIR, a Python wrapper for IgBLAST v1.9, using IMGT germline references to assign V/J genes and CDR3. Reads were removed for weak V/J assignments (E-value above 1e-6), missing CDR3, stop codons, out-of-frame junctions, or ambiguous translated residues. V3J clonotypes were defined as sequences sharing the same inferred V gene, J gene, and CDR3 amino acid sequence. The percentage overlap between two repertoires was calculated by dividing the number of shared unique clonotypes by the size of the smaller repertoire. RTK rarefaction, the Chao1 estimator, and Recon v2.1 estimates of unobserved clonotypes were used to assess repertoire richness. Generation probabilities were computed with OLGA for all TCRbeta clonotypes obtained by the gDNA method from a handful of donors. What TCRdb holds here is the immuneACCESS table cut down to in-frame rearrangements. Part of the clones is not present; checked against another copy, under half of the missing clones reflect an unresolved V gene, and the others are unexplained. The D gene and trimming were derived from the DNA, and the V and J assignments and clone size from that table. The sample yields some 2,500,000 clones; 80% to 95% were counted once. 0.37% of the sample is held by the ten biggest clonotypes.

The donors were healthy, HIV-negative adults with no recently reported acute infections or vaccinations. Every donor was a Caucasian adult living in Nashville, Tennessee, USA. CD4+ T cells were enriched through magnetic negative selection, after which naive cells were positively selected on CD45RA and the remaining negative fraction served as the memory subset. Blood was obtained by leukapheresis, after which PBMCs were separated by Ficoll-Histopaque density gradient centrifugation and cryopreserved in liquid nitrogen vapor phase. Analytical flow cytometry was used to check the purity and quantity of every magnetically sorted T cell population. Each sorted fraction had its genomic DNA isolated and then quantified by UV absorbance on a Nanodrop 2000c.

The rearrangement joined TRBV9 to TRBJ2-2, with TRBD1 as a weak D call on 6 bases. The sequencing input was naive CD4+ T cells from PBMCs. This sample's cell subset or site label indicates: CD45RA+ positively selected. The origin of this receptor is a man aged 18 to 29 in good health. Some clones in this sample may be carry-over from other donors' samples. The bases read TGTGCCAGCAGCGTGGACAGATTCAACACCGGGGAGCTGTTTTTT. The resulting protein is CASSVDRFNTGELFF.